The rows below give T cell receptor beta chains drawn from one sample of a study of T cell repertoires and HLA-DP antigens. Profiled with immunoSEQ multiplex PCR; TCRdb holds only in-frame clones, not every one. The sample consists of roughly 73,000 clones, 80% of them appearing once. Their cognate antigens are unknown. Sequenced sample: CD4+ T cells from PBMCs. These receptors were collected from a man between 60 and 75 years old in good health and CMV-seronegative. Both conserved end residues are part of each CDR3. D genes are given only for firm matches. Clone size appears in some rows only: once, few, many, or a class for an expanded clone.

CDR3aa | CDR3nt | j_gene | d_gene | abundance | v_gene
CASSQAGVNYGYTF | TGTGCCAGCAGCCAGGCCGGGGTCAACTATGGCTACACCTTC | TRBJ1-2 | - | - | TRBV7-2
CASSLGLAASNEQFF | TGTGCCAGCAGCTTGGGACTAGCGGCGAGCAATGAGCAGTTCTTC | TRBJ2-1 | TRBD2 | - | TRBV5-6
CASSLILAGNTDTQYF | TGCGCCAGCAGCTTGATTCTAGCGGGAAACACAGATACGCAGTATTTT | TRBJ2-3 | TRBD2 | - | TRBV5-1
CASSKALRGVGNEQFF | TGTGCCAGCAGCAAAGCGCTCCGGGGCGTAGGGAATGAGCAGTTCTTC | TRBJ2-1 | - | - | TRBV21-1
CSVVSESTFF | TGCAGCGTTGTATCTGAATCAACGTTCTTC | TRBJ2-1 | - | - | TRBV29-1
CSVQDRGGEKLFF | TGCAGCGTCCAAGACAGGGGAGGCGAAAAACTGTTTTTT | TRBJ1-4 | TRBD1 | - | TRBV29-1
CASIPRAGNIQYF | TGTGCCAGCATCCCCAGGGCAGGAAACATTCAGTACTTC | TRBJ2-4 | - | few | TRBV6-6
CASSEGQGINGYTF | TGTGCCAGCAGCGAGGGACAGGGGATTAATGGCTACACCTTC | TRBJ1-2 | TRBD1 | few | TRBV7-2
CASMSRIAEDGYTF | TGTGCCAGCATGTCACGGATAGCTGAAGATGGCTACACCTTC | TRBJ1-2 | - | - | TRBV7-2
CASSIDTGNEQFF | TGTGCCAGCAGCATTGACACAGGGAATGAGCAGTTCTTC | TRBJ2-1 | - | - | TRBV7-8
CASSIGTGRNSPLHF | TGTGCCAGTAGTATCGGGACAGGGCGGAATTCACCCCTCCACTTT | TRBJ1-6 | TRBD1 | - | TRBV19
CASRGVDNEQFF | TGTGCCAGCCGCGGGGTTGACAATGAGCAGTTCTTC | TRBJ2-1 | - | - | TRBV25-1
CASSLGQGVTDTQYF | TGCGCCAGCAGCTTAGGACAGGGCGTAACAGATACGCAGTATTTT | TRBJ2-3 | TRBD1 | few | TRBV5-1
CASSRQGGNQPQHF | TGTGCCAGCTCACGACAGGGAGGCAATCAGCCCCAGCATTTT | TRBJ1-5 | TRBD1 | - | TRBV18
CASSLEQDTVRNTIYF | TGTGCCAGCAGCTTGGAGCAGGACACTGTTAGAAACACCATATATTTT | TRBJ1-3 | - | - | TRBV5-4
CASRPMGDGYTF | TGTGCCAGCAGGCCAATGGGAGATGGCTACACCTTC | TRBJ1-2 | - | - | TRBV6-6
CASSVVSENTEAFF | TGTGCCAGCAGCGTAGTTTCGGAGAACACTGAAGCTTTCTTT | TRBJ1-1 | - | - | TRBV9
CASSLNRGTGHRSTEAFF | TGCGCCAGCAGCTTGAATAGAGGCACGGGACATCGGAGTACTGAAGCTTTCTTT | TRBJ1-1 | - | - | TRBV5-1
CASSSRGTDTQYF | TGTGCCAGCAGTTCTCGCGGCACAGATACGCAGTATTTT | TRBJ2-3 | - | - | TRBV6-5
CASSLRGGGYQETQYF | TGTGCCAGCAGCTTGAGGGGCGGGGGGTACCAAGAGACCCAGTACTTC | TRBJ2-5 | TRBD2 | - | TRBV5-4